This entry describes one T cell receptor (beta chain). The data were obtained in a study of graft-versus-host responses after intestinal transplantation. This table comes from immunoSEQ multiplex PCR, and its TCRdb copy is limited to in-frame clones, with some not included. The repertoire has about 98,000 clones, approximately 85% of them found once; the top ten carry over 1.3%. The V gene's germline CDR1 is SGHTA and CDR2 FQGTGA. CDR3 size: 16 residues. J was trimmed by 5 bases and V by 4 bases; bases with no gene match: 5. This receptor was obtained from a human patient who received an intestinal transplant, so some T cells may come from the graft donor. The V call is TRBV7-3, the J call TRBJ2-1; 13 bases are a match to TRBD2. The sequenced sample was PBMCs, obtained 255 days after intestinal transplant. The CDR3 DNA is TGTGCCAGCAGCTCGTCGACTAGCGGGAGGCACAATGAGCAGTTCTTC. Its translation is CASSSSTSGRHNEQFF.